The clone carrying this T cell receptor beta chain is labeled medium-sized. Its antigen is currently unknown. The read ends 3 residues early relative to the CDR3; the germline J gene fills the gap. The sample is drawn from a study of T cell clonality in common variable immunodeficiency. Clones were read by immunoSEQ multiplex PCR, and TCRdb kept only the in-frame ones, dropping some. The repertoire shows almost 20,000 clones, none seen only once; the top ten take around 2.3%. This CDR3 has 15 residues. Trimming at V came to 6 bases and at J to 4 bases, leaving 10 bases not matched to a gene. CDR1 DFQATT and CDR2 SNEGSKA come from the germline V gene (reference sequence). Study-wide results and caveats: Fewer deletions and N-nucleotide insertions were reportedly seen in common variable immunodeficiency TCR beta sequences.

This sequence was found in a human donor with common variable immunodeficiency. Sequenced: peripheral blood mononuclear cells. V gene TRBV20-1 combines with J gene TRBJ2-2, with 8 bases fitting TRBD2. The CDR3 loop is CSADSGRFGTGELFF. The CDR3 bases that were read are TGCAGTGCCGACAGCGGGAGATTCGGCACCGGGGAG.